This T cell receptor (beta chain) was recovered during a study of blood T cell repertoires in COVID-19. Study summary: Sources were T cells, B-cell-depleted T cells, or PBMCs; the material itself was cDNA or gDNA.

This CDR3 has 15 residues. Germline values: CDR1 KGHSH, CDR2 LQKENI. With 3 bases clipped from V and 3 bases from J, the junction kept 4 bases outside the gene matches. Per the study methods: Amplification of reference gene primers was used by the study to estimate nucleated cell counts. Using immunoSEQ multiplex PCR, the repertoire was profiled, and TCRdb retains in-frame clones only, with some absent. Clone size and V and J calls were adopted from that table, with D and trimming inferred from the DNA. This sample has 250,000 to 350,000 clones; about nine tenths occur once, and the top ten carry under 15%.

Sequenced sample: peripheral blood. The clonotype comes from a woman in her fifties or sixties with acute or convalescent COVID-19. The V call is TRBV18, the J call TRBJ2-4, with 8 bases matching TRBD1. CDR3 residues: CASSPTGAGKNIQYF. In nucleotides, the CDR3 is TGTGCCAGCTCACCGACAGGGGCGGGCAAAAACATTCAGTACTTC.